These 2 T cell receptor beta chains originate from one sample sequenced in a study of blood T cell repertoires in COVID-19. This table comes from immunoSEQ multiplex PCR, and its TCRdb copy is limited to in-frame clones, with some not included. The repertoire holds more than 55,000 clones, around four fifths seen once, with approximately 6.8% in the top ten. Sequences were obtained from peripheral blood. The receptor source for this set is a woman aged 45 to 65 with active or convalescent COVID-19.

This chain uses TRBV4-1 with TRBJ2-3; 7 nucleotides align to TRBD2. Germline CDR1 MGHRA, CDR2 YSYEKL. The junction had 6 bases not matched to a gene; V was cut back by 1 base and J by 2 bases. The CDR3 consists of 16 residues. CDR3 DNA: TGCGCCAGCAGCCAAGGGCCTAGCGGATACACAGATACGCAGTATTTT. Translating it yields CASSQGPSGYTDTQYF.

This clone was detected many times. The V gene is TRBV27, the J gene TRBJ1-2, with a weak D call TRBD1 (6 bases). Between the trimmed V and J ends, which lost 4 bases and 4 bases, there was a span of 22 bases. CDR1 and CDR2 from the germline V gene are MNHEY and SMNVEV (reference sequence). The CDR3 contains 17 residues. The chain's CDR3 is CASSSLGAGPFGYGYTF. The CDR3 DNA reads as TGTGCCAGCAGTTCCCTGGGGGCAGGGCCCTTTGGCTATGGCTACACCTTC.